The present T cell receptor beta chain was sequenced within a study of T cells after posttransplantation cyclophosphamide. With regard to this clone: The antigen remains unidentified.

General study points: Skin or GI-infiltrating T cells shared few TRB sequences with blood. After PTCy, TRB diversity resembled that of CNI/methotrexate controls. Donor-recipient repertoire similarity was low at 1-2 months, rising over year one.

This CDR3 is 16 amino acids long. The V and J ends lost 4 bases and 5 bases, in that order; junction bases with no gene match: 8. Germline V lookup: CDR1 SGDLS, CDR2 YYNGEE. Cells defined as naive were viable CD3+CD4+ or CD3+CD8+ and CCR7+CD45RA+CD45RO-CD95-CD27+CD28+. Peripheral blood was collected from the related graft donor on the marrow donation day. Data came from immunoSEQ multiplex PCR; TCRdb stores just in-frame clones and leaves some out. The data contain over 20,000 clones, approximately 97% of them singletons. Sequencing was performed on naive CD4+ T cells sorted from PBMCs. This receptor was identified in a man between 50 and 59 years old in good health, CMV-negative, and a related stem cell transplant donor. This chain connects TRBV9 to TRBJ2-5, with 13 bases identical to TRBD2. The CDR3 sequence: CASSLTSGGARETQYF. As DNA, the CDR3 is TGTGCCAGCAGCCTAACTAGCGGGGGGGCACGTGAGACCCAGTACTTC.